The 22 T cell receptor beta chains in this list originate from one sample, sequenced in a study of T cells in localized non-small cell lung cancer. Clones were sequenced by immunoSEQ multiplex PCR, and TCRdb holds only the in-frame ones, with some missing. The sample has 9,500 to 15,000 clones, more than 70% seen once. The source material was peripheral blood, sampled before any cancer treatment. The source is a male donor aged 60 or over with stage I lung adenocarcinoma.

This sequence joins TRBV7-5 and TRBJ2-1. TRBV7-5 is flagged as a pseudogene. The CDR3 contains 18 residues. The CDR3 nucleotides read TGTGCCAGCAGCTCACCATCGGGGGCCCGGAGCTCCTACAATGAGCAGTTCTTC. Its protein product is CASSSPSGARSSYNEQFF.

The rearrangement links TRBV7-3 to TRBJ2-7; weak D call: TRBD2 (6 bases). This CDR3 is 14 amino acids long. V was cut by 5 bases and J by 5 bases, with 16 bases left in between. In germline, CDR1 is SGHTA, CDR2 FQGTGA. The CDR3 nucleotides read TGTGCCAGCAGCCCCGAATCGGCGGGGAACGAGCAGTACTTC. This codes for CASSPESAGNEQYF.

This sequence joins TRBV7-3 and TRBJ2-6, with 8 bases that match TRBD2. CDR1 and CDR2 from the germline V gene are SGHTA and FQGTGA. V gave up 7 bases and J gave up 2 bases; unmatched junction bases: 7. CDR3 size: 16 residues. The CDR3 loop reads CASTSGGGTGANVLTF. For the CDR3, the DNA is TGTGCCAGCACCTCCGGCGGGGGGACTGGGGCCAACGTCCTGACTTTC.

CDR3 in DNA: TGTGCCAGCTCCAACGACAACGGACCCTATGGCTACACCTTC. It translates to CASSNDNGPYGYTF. This chain joins TRBV18 and TRBJ1-2; D unclear. The CDR3 runs to 14 residues. Trimming pared 6 bases from V and 4 bases from J, leaving 15 bases between. CDR1 is KGHSH, CDR2 LQKENI, per germline.

V and J are TRBV28 and TRBJ1-3; no clear D gene. Germline CDR1 and CDR2: MDHEN and SYDVKM. The V gene lost 7 bases and the J gene lost 0 bases, with 13 bases spanning the gap. The length of the CDR3 is 15 residues. CDR3 coding DNA: TGTGCCAGCACCCTGGACCACGCCTCTGGAAACACCATATATTTT. Translation gives CASTLDHASGNTIYF.

This sequence joins TRBV27 and TRBJ1-4; no firm D call. Germline lookup yields CDR1 MNHEY and CDR2 SMNVEV (reference sequence). Trimming removed 3 bases from V and 4 bases from J, with 9 bases in between. The CDR3 has 14 residues. The DNA of the CDR3 is TGTGCCAGCAGTTTTTCACCTTATAATGAAAAACTGTTTTTT. It is translated as CASSFSPYNEKLFF. The variable domain in full, completed from reference TRBV27 and TRBJ1-4, reads EAQVTQNPRYLITVTGKKLTVTCSQNMNHEYMSWYRQDPGLGLRQIYYSMNVEVTDKGDVPEGYKVSRKEKRNFPLILESPSPNQTSLYFCASSFSPYNEKLFFGSGTQLSVL.

The chain is built from TRBV27 and TRBJ2-7, with D possibly matching TRBD2 (6 bases). Germline CDR1 reads MNHEY; CDR2 reads SMNVEV (reference sequence). The length of the CDR3 is 21 residues. V lost 2 bases and J 3 bases, leaving 32 bases between the germline ends. The CDR3: CASSLRGWNGSPNPKIYEQYF. CDR3 coding DNA: TGTGCCAGCAGTTTAAGGGGATGGAACGGGAGCCCCAATCCGAAAATCTACGAGCAGTACTTC.

A single count supports this clone. The chain has TRBV11-2 and TRBJ1-5, with D perhaps TRBD1 (6 bases). The CDR3 has 15 amino acids. V lost 5 bases, J lost 0 bases, and 11 bases lay in between. From germline, CDR1 is SGHAT and CDR2 FQNNGV. Here the CDR3 DNA reads TGTGCCAGCAGCCGGGACACCGATAGCAATCAGCCCCAGCATTTT. Translated: CASSRDTDSNQPQHF.

The V gene is TRBV28, the J gene TRBJ1-4; 9 nucleotides match TRBD1. Per the germline V gene, CDR1 is MDHEN and CDR2 is SYDVKM. The CDR3 runs to 16 residues. Trimming cost V 4 bases and J 7 bases; bases outside gene matches: 10. CDR3 sequence reads: CASSSSQGARSEKLFF. Here the CDR3 DNA reads TGTGCCAGCAGTTCCTCACAGGGGGCGCGGAGTGAAAAACTGTTTTTT. Full variable domain (outside the CDR3, taken from reference TRBV28 and TRBJ1-4): DVKVTQSSRYLVKRTGEKVFLECVQDMDHENMFWYRQDPGLGLRLIYFSYDVKMKEKGDIPEGYSVSREKKERFSLILESASTNQTSMYLCASSSSQGARSEKLFFGSGTQLSVL.

This clone was found once. The V call is TRBV5-8, the J call TRBJ2-7; TRBD1 aligns across 8 bases. Germline CDR1 reads SGHTS; CDR2 reads YDEGEE. V gave up 2 bases and J gave up 5 bases; unmatched junction bases: 9. CDR3 length: 15 residues. The CDR3 loop is CASSLTGGSRNEQYF. CDR3 DNA sequence: TGTGCCAGCAGCTTAACAGGGGGATCGAGGAACGAGCAGTACTTC.

The V and J genes are TRBV9 and TRBJ2-3; 7 bases line up with TRBD1. CDR3 length: 14 amino acids. V lost 4 bases, J lost 6 bases, and 8 bases stayed unmatched. Germline V gene data show CDR1 as SGDLS and CDR2 as YYNGEE. CDR3 DNA: TGTGCCAGCAGCCCACGACAGGGTGGGGATACGCAGTATTTT. Translation gives CASSPRQGGDTQYF.

This clone appeared a single time. In nucleotides, the CDR3 is TGTGCCAGCAGCCCGGACAGGGGACGAGGCTACACCTTC. Translation: CASSPDRGRGYTF. The rearrangement joins TRBV11-1 to TRBJ1-2, with 9 bases matching TRBD1. The CDR3 is made up of 13 amino acids. Trimming at V came to 5 bases and at J to 8 bases, leaving 6 bases not matched to a gene. In germline, CDR1 is SGHAT, CDR2 FQDESV (reference sequence).

The chain links TRBV27 to TRBJ1-5; 9 nucleotides line up with TRBD1. This CDR3 comprises 14 residues. The V segment lost 2 bases and the J segment 7 bases; nucleotides outside the gene matches: 3. The V gene's germline CDR1 is MNHEY and CDR2 SMNVEV (reference sequence). The CDR3 DNA reads as TGTGCCAGCAGTTTACTGGGACAGGGACAGCCCCAGCATTTT. Translated: CASSLLGQGQPQHF.

The V gene is TRBV10-2, the J gene TRBJ2-1; 8 bases fit TRBD2. The CDR3 covers 16 residues. V lost 2 bases and J lost 8; bases outside the gene matches: 11. Germline V lookup: CDR1 WSHSY, CDR2 SAAADI. DNA of the CDR3: TGCGCCAGCAGTGAGACCAACGGGAGGGCCGTCTATGAGCAGTTCTTC. Amino acids: CASSETNGRAVYEQFF.

The CDR3 loop reads CATSRDTYEQYF. The CDR3 DNA is TGTGCCACCAGCAGAGATACCTACGAGCAGTACTTC. V gene TRBV15 combines with J gene TRBJ2-7; D not resolved. The V gene lost 0 bases and the J gene lost 2 bases, with 2 bases spanning the gap. The V gene's germline CDR1 is LNHNV and CDR2 YYDKDF (reference sequence). CDR3 size: 12 residues.

The chain joins TRBV18 to TRBJ1-6; TRBD1 might be the D (6 bases). The CDR3 runs 15 residues. V gave up 3 bases and J gave up 8 bases, with 14 bases separating them. Germline lookup yields CDR1 KGHSH and CDR2 LQKENI. Here the CDR3 DNA reads TGTGCCAGCTCACCTGGACAGTCGGTTGATTCACCCCTCCACTTT. Amino acid sequence: CASSPGQSVDSPLHF.

About this clone: This sample also contains other DNA sequences that code for the same CDR3. The V and J genes are TRBV6-5 and TRBJ1-2; 8 bases line up with TRBD1. This CDR3 has 13 amino acids. Germline CDR1 reads MNHEY; CDR2 reads SVGAGI. After removal of 6 bases from V and 4 bases from J, the junction contained 4 bases not matched to a gene. This CDR3 reads CASRGQGAYGYTF. DNA for the CDR3: TGTGCCAGCAGAGGTCAGGGGGCCTATGGCTACACCTTC.

The chain recombines TRBV5-4 with TRBJ2-1, with D perhaps TRBD2 (5 bases). Germline values: CDR1 SGHNT, CDR2 YYREEE (reference sequence). V lost 0 bases and J 1 base, leaving 11 bases between the germline ends. The CDR3 runs to 16 residues. CDR3 residues: CASSLGGSGSYNEQFF. The CDR3 region has the DNA TGTGCCAGCAGCTTGGGTGGGTCGGGGTCCTACAATGAGCAGTTCTTC.

This chain uses TRBV14 with TRBJ2-3; TRBD2 matches 10 bases. CDR3 length equals 15 residues. The V gene's germline CDR1 is SGHDN and CDR2 FVKESK. The V and J ends lost 4 bases and 8 bases, in that order; junction bases with no gene match: 9. The CDR3 bases are TGTGCCAGCAGCCTCCGCCTAGCGGGAGTGGGTACGCAGTATTTT. Protein sequence: CASSLRLAGVGTQYF.

This sequence joins TRBV18 and TRBJ2-7; 12 nucleotides agree with TRBD2. Trimming took 0 bases from V and 6 from J; bases not matched to a gene: 3. CDR1 KGHSH and CDR2 LQKENI come from the germline V gene. This CDR3 has 15 amino acids. CDR3: CASSPPLAGGSEQYF. The CDR3 DNA reads as TGTGCCAGCTCACCACCACTAGCGGGAGGTAGCGAGCAGTACTTC.

J is TRBJ1-2 and V is TRBV5-4, with TRBD1 identical over 7 bases. The CDR3 is 16 residues long. Trimming removed 4 bases from V and 4 bases from J; junction bases left unmatched: 13. Germline CDR1 SGHNT, CDR2 YYREEE (reference sequence). The CDR3 spells CASSPSLTGTPYGYTF. The CDR3 DNA reads as TGTGCCAGCAGCCCCTCCCTGACAGGGACCCCCTATGGCTACACCTTC.

CDR3 loop: CASSPGGGRYEQYF. The CDR3 DNA follows: TGTGCCAGCAGTCCCGGGGGGGGGAGGTACGAGCAGTACTTC. The V gene is TRBV2, the J gene TRBJ2-7; 8 nucleotides align to TRBD2. CDR1 is SNHLY, CDR2 FYNNEI, per germline. Trimming removed 5 bases from V and 4 bases from J; junction bases left unmatched: 7. The CDR3 is 14 residues long.